This T cell receptor beta chain was profiled in a study of identifying expanded T cells in peripheral blood. Study-level results: Approximately two-week clone count variance significantly increased as total template count grew. Technical replicates showed roughly 1.2 changed clones; two weeks about 16.4; four weeks 19.

Assay used: immunoSEQ multiplex PCR; TCRdb lists only in-frame clones, some missing. The table shows 100,000 or so clones, with about 91% occurring only once. No infections or other immune events were documented during collection. In regard to this clone: Its specificity is not known.

The clonotype was recovered from a person aged 18 to 75 in good health. Specimen: blood.

CDR3 nucleotide sequence: TGTGCCAGCAGTTCAAACAGGGTTTTGAGCACTGAAGCTTTCTTT. It yields the protein CASSSNRVLSTEAFF. The chain couples TRBV28 to TRBJ1-1; TRBD1 is a possible D gene (6 bases). The ends were cut back, 4 bases at V and 4 bases at J, with 16 bases in the middle. Germline values: CDR1 MDHEN, CDR2 SYDVKM. CDR3 size: 15 residues. The variable domain in full, completed from reference TRBV28 and TRBJ1-1, reads DVKVTQSSRYLVKRTGEKVFLECVQDMDHENMFWYRQDPGLGLRLIYFSYDVKMKEKGDIPEGYSVSREKKERFSLILESASTNQTSMYLCASSSNRVLSTEAFFGQGTRLTVV.